Below, 10 T cell receptor beta chains from the same sample are listed, as sequenced in a study of cytomegalovirus exposure and HLA in healthy donors. This PCR relied on a set of 60 Vbeta primers and 13 Jbeta primers. Data came from immunoSEQ multiplex PCR; TCRdb stores just in-frame clones and leaves some out. The sample has fewer than 130,000 clones, approximately 70% seen once. Sequencing was carried out using PBMCs. These receptors all come from a man aged 35-49 years in good health and CMV-seropositive.

This clone was observed at least ten times. V usage is TRBV6-6 and J usage is TRBJ2-3, with D unclear. Trimming stripped 7 bases from V and 2 bases from J, with 7 bases between. The CDR3 totals 12 residues. Germline values: CDR1 MNHNY, CDR2 SVGAGI (reference sequence). The CDR3 loop reads CASTLTTDTQYF. CDR3 bases: TGTGCCAGCACACTTACCACAGATACGCAGTATTTT.

V is TRBV15 and J is TRBJ2-5; weak D call: TRBD1 (6 bases). Deletions cut 9 bases from V and 2 bases from J, with 16 bases between. This CDR3 has 14 residues. The germline V gene encodes CDR1 LNHNV and CDR2 YYDKDF (reference sequence). The CDR3 is CATSSGELQETQYF. The CDR3 DNA follows: TGTGCCACTTCGTCAGGGGAGTTACAAGAGACCCAGTACTTC.

The rearrangement uses TRBV5-4 and TRBJ2-3; 7 nucleotides agree with TRBD2. The CDR3 extends over 16 amino acids. Germline assignment: CDR1 SGHNT and CDR2 YYREEE (reference sequence). Losses at the gene ends were 0 bases for V and 4 bases for J; bases not matched to a gene: 8. The DNA of the CDR3 is TGTGCCAGCAGCTTGGGCTTCCTAACTAGCGCAGATACGCAGTATTTT. It translates to CASSLGFLTSADTQYF. Looking up the rest from reference TRBV5-4 and TRBJ2-3 gives the full variable domain: ETGVTQSPTHLIKTRGQQVTLRCSSQSGHNTVSWYQQALGQGPQFIFQYYREEENGRGNFPPRFSGLQFPNYSSELNVNALELDDSALYLCASSLGFLTSADTQYFGPGTRLTVL.

V gene TRBV9 combines with J gene TRBJ1-4; D is perhaps TRBD1 (5 bases). Trimming stripped 5 bases from V and 5 bases from J, with 22 bases between. The CDR3 is 17 residues long. Looked up from germline, CDR1 is SGDLS and CDR2 is YYNGEE. The CDR3 bases are TGTGCCAGCAGTAATATCACCCCCGGGACTGCGAATGAAAAACTGTTTTTT. Translated: CASSNITPGTANEKLFF.

This clone was seen only once. The rearrangement uses TRBV6-1 and TRBJ1-2, with a weak D call TRBD1 (6 bases). The CDR3 is made up of 13 amino acids. The germline CDR1 and CDR2 sequences are MNHNS and SASEGT. Trimming took off 2 bases at V and 4 bases at J, with 8 bases between the two ends. The CDR3 DNA sequence: TGTGCCAGCAGTGAAACAGGGTTCTATGGCTACACCTTC. Its translation is CASSETGFYGYTF.

This rearrangement joins TRBV6-5 to TRBJ1-3; a weak D match, TRBD1 (6 bases). From germline, CDR1 is MNHEY and CDR2 SVGAGI. V was pared by 5 bases and J by 2 bases, with 10 bases between. The CDR3 is 14 residues long. CDR3 sequence: CASSLGTTGNTIYF. Here the CDR3 DNA reads TGTGCCAGCAGTCTCGGGACAACTGGAAACACCATATATTTT.

The rearrangement links TRBV9 to TRBJ2-5, with TRBD2 matching 11 bases. Germline CDR1 reads SGDLS; CDR2 reads YYNGEE. The V segment lost 3 bases and the J segment 5 bases; nucleotides outside the gene matches: 9. The CDR3 consists of 16 residues. In DNA, the CDR3 is TGTGCCAGCAGCGAATTAGCGGGAGGGCCTTGGGAGACCCAGTACTTC. Translated: CASSELAGGPWETQYF.

The chain couples TRBV27 to TRBJ2-3; D is undetermined. With 3 bases removed from V and 2 bases from J, the gap between germline ends came to 15 bases. CDR1 and CDR2 (germline): MNHEY, SMNVEV (reference sequence). This CDR3 has 16 residues. The CDR3 region is CASSLTPYASTDTQYF. The CDR3 DNA reads TGTGCCAGCAGTTTGACTCCTTACGCCTCCACAGATACGCAGTATTTT.

The rearrangement links TRBV5-1 to TRBJ2-5, with TRBD2 identical over 10 bases. Germline assignment: CDR1 SGHRS and CDR2 YFSETQ. The ends lost 4 bases at V and 2 bases at J; junction bases unmatched: 5. CDR3 size: 15 residues. The CDR3 protein is CASSPTSGPQETQYF. The CDR3 DNA reads TGCGCCAGCAGCCCGACTAGCGGGCCTCAAGAGACCCAGTACTTC.

This clone was observed once. The J gene is TRBJ2-1, the V gene TRBV10-1, with 8 bases identical to TRBD2. The germline CDR1 and CDR2 sequences are WNHNN and SYGVQD (reference sequence). Trimming removed 3 bases from V and 11 bases from J; junction bases left unmatched: 12. This CDR3 spans 15 amino acids. This chain's CDR3 is CASSDQRELLMKQFF. CDR3 bases: TGCGCCAGCAGTGACCAGCGGGAGTTGCTAATGAAGCAGTTCTTC.